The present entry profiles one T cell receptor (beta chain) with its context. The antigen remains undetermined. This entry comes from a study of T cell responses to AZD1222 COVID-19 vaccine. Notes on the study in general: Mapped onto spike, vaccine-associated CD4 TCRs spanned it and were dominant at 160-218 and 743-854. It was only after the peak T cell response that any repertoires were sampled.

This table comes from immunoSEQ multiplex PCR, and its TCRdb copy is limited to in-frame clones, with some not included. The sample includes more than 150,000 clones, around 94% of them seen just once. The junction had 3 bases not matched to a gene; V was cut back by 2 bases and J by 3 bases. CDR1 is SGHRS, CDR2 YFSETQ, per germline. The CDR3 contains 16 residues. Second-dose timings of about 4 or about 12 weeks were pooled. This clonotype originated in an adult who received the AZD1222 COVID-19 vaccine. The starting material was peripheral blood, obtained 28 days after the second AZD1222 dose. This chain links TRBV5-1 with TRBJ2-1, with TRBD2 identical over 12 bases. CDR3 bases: TGCGCCAGCAGCTTTCAGACTAGCGGGAGCTACAATGAGCAGTTCTTC. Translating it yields CASSFQTSGSYNEQFF.